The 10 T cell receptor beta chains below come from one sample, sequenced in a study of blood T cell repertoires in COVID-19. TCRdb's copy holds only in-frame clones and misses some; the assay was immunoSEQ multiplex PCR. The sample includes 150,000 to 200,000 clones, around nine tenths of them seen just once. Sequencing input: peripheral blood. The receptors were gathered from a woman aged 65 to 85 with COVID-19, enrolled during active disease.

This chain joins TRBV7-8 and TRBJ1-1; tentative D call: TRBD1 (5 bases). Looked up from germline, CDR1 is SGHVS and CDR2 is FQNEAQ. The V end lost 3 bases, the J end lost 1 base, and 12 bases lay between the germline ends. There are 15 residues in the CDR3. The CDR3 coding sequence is TGTGCCAGCAGCTTCTCCGGGGGGGAGAACACTGAAGCTTTCTTT. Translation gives CASSFSGGENTEAFF.

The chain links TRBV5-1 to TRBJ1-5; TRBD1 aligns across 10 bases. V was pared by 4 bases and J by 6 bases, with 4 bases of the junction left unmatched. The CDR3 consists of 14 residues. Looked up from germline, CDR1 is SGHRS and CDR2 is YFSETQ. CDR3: CASSTGTGVQPQHF. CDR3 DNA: TGCGCCAGCAGCACCGGGACAGGGGTTCAGCCCCAGCATTTT.

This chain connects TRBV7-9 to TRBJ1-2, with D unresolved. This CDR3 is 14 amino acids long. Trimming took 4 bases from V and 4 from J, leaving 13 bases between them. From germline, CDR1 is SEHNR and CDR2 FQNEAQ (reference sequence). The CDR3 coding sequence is TGTGCCAGCAGCTCCACGTCTAAGTTCTATGGCTACACCTTC. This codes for CASSSTSKFYGYTF. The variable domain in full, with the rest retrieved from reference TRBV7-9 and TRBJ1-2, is DTGVSQNPRHKITKRGQNVTFRCDPISEHNRLYWYRQTLGQGPEFLTYFQNEAQLEKSRLLSDRFSAERPKGSFSTLEIQRTEQGDSAMYLCASSSTSKFYGYTFGSGTRLTVV.

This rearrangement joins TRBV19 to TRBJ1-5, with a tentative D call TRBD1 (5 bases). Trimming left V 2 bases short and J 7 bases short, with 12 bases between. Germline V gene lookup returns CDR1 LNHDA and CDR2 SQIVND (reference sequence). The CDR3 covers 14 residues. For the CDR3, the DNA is TGTGCCAGTAGTATATGGGGCCCCGGGCAGCCCCAGCATTTT. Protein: CASSIWGPGQPQHF. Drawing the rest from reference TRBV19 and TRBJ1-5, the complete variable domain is DGGITQSPKYLFRKEGQNVTLSCEQNLNHDAMYWYRQDPGQGLRLIYYSQIVNDFQKGDIAEGYSVSREKKESFPLTVTSAQKNPTAFYLCASSIWGPGQPQHFGDGTRLSIL.

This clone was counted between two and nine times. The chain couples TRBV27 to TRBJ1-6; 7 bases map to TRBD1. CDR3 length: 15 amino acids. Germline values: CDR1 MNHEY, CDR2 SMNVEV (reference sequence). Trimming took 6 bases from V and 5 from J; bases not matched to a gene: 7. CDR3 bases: TGTGCCAGCAGGTGGAGGGGGACAGATAATTCACCCCTCCACTTT. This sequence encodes CASRWRGTDNSPLHF.

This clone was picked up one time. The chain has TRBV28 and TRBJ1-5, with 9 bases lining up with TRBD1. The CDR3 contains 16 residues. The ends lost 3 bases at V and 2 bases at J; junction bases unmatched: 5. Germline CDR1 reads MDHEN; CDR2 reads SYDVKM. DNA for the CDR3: TGTGCCAGCAGTTTGACAGGGGGGATTCGCAATCAGCCCCAGCATTTT. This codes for CASSLTGGIRNQPQHF.

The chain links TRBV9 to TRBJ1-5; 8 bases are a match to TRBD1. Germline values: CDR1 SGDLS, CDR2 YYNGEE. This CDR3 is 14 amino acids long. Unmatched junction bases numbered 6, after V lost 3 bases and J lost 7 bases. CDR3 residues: CASSDTGGDQPQHF. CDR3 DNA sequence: TGTGCCAGCAGCGACACAGGGGGAGACCAGCCCCAGCATTTT.

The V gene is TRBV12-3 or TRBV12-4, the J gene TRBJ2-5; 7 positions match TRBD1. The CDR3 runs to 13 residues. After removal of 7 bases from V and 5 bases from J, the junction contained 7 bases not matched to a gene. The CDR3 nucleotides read TGTGCCAGCAAAAGACAGGGTCTTGAGACCCAGTACTTC. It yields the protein CASKRQGLETQYF.

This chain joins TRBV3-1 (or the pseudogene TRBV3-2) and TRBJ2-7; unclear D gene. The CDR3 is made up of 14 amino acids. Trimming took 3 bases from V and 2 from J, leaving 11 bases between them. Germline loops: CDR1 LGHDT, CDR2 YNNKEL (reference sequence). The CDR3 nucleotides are TGTGCCAGCAGCCATGGGCAGGCGACCTACGAGCAGTACTTC. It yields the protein CASSHGQATYEQYF.

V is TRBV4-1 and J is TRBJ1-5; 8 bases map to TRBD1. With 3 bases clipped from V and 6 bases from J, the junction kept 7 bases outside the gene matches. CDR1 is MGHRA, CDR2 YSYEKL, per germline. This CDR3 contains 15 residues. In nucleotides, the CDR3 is TGCGCCAGCAGCCAGGAGGACAGGGTCGTTCAGCCCCAGCATTTT. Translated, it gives CASSQEDRVVQPQHF.